Below are 23 T cell receptor beta chains sequenced from a single sample in a study of cytomegalovirus exposure and HLA in healthy donors. This PCR relied on a set of 60 Vbeta primers and 13 Jbeta primers. Repertoires were generated with immunoSEQ multiplex PCR, while TCRdb's copy carries only in-frame clones and drops some. The data show under 200,000 clones, 75% to 85% seen once. The sample taken for sequencing was PBMCs. These receptors were taken from a male donor in good health and CMV-seropositive.

The rearrangement joins TRBV27 to TRBJ1-1, with D uncertain. The V end was cut by 1 base, the J end by 6 bases, with 12 bases between. The CDR3 totals 14 residues. Germline CDR1 and CDR2: MNHEY and SMNVEV (reference sequence). For the CDR3, the DNA is TGTGCCAGCAGTTTATTGGGGAGTCTAGCTGAAGCTTTCTTT. This codes for CASSLLGSLAEAFF.

The genes are TRBV5-1 and TRBJ1-3; 9 positions agree with TRBD1. Per the germline V gene, CDR1 is SGHRS and CDR2 is YFSETQ. J gave up 2 bases and V 4 bases, and 4 bases lay outside the gene matches. CDR3 size: 15 residues. The CDR3 DNA follows: TGCGCCAGCAGCACATGGACAGGGGCTGGAAACACCATATATTTT. Protein product: CASSTWTGAGNTIYF.

V and J are TRBV7-2 and TRBJ2-3; TRBD2 aligns across 12 bases. The CDR3 runs 16 residues. CDR1 is SGHTA and CDR2 is FQGNSA in the germline V gene. V gave up 3 bases and J gave up 2 bases; unmatched junction bases: 3. CDR3 sequence reads: CASSFLAGGLTDTQYF. CDR3 nucleotide sequence: TGTGCCAGCAGCTTCCTAGCGGGAGGGCTCACAGATACGCAGTATTTT.

This chain uses TRBV27 with TRBJ2-3; D may be TRBD2 (6 bases). Trimming removed 8 bases from V and 0 bases from J, with 15 bases in between. The V gene's germline CDR1 is MNHEY and CDR2 SMNVEV (reference sequence). The CDR3 runs 15 residues. CDR3 amino acids: CASVKGTPSTDTQYF. Written as DNA, the CDR3 is TGTGCCAGCGTCAAGGGGACTCCTAGCACAGATACGCAGTATTTT.

This clone was picked up one time. The chain employs TRBV14 and TRBJ2-5, with TRBD2 identical over 13 bases. CDR1 and CDR2 from the germline V gene are SGHDN and FVKESK. CDR3 length: 17 residues. The junction had 6 bases not matched to a gene; V was cut back by 2 bases and J by 3 bases. The DNA of the CDR3 is TGTGCCAGCAGCCAACTCCTCGGGACTAGCGGGGAAGAGACCCAGTACTTC. This sequence encodes CASSQLLGTSGEETQYF.

Note on this clone: Within the sample, other DNA sequences also encode this same CDR3. The rearrangement joins TRBV29-1 to TRBJ2-7, with D maybe TRBD2 (6 bases). The length of the CDR3 is 13 residues. The V end was cut by 4 bases, the J end by 3 bases, with 13 bases between. The germline CDR1 and CDR2 sequences are SQVTM and ANQGSEA. The DNA for the CDR3 is TGCAGCGTTGTAGCTAGCGTGAACTACGAGCAGTACTTC. This sequence encodes CSVVASVNYEQYF.

The chain combines TRBV7-2 with TRBJ1-4; 7 bases align to TRBD1. The CDR3 runs to 14 residues. V lost 5 bases and J lost 3; bases outside the gene matches: 3. Germline CDR1 and CDR2: SGHTA and FQGNSA. CDR3 DNA: TGTGCCAGCAGCCGTGACAGGGCTAATGAAAAACTGTTTTTT. Translating gives CASSRDRANEKLFF.

The gene calls are TRBV7-2 and TRBJ2-2; D might be TRBD1 (5 bases). CDR3 length equals 14 residues. V was pared by 5 bases and J by 9 bases, with 16 bases between. Per the germline V gene, CDR1 is SGHTA and CDR2 is FQGNSA. CDR3 amino acids: CASSADSEFRELFF. CDR3 DNA sequence: TGTGCCAGCAGCGCCGACAGCGAATTTAGGGAGCTGTTTTTT.

The chain has TRBV7-2 and TRBJ2-5; 7 bases map to TRBD1. In germline, CDR1 is SGHTA, CDR2 FQGNSA. The junction had 3 bases not matched to a gene; V was cut back by 8 bases and J by 3 bases. The CDR3 has 12 amino acids. The CDR3 loop reads CASGGQKETQYF. The CDR3 DNA is TGTGCCAGCGGGGGACAGAAAGAGACCCAGTACTTC.

The chain joins TRBV5-6 to TRBJ2-3; the match to TRBD2 covers 10 bases. The CDR3 runs 16 residues. Germline trimming cut 4 bases from V and 7 bases from J; bases unmatched to any gene: 12. CDR1 and CDR2 (germline): SGHDT, YYEEEE. The CDR3 spells CASSRPIAGGSNTQYF. The CDR3 nucleotides read TGTGCCAGCAGCCGTCCGATAGCGGGGGGCAGTAATACGCAGTATTTT.

The rearrangement uses TRBV6-1 and TRBJ1-5; D is unresolved. V was clipped by 7 bases and J by 0 bases, with 7 bases between them. This CDR3 region has 13 residues. Germline assignment: CDR1 MNHNS and CDR2 SASEGT. The CDR3 DNA reads TGTGCCAGCACCCCCAATAGCAATCAGCCCCAGCATTTT. It translates to CASTPNSNQPQHF.

This chain uses TRBV29-1 with TRBJ1-4; no reliable D call. CDR3 size: 13 residues. Germline-derived CDR1 and CDR2 are SQVTM and ANQGSEA. The V and J ends lost 2 bases and 7 bases respectively, with 11 bases between them. CDR3 region: CSVEKTQGEKLFF. CDR3 bases: TGCAGCGTTGAAAAGACTCAAGGTGAAAAACTGTTTTTT.

The chain carries TRBV27 and TRBJ2-3, with D unresolved. With 0 bases removed from V and 2 bases from J, the gap between germline ends came to 6 bases. Looked up from germline, CDR1 is MNHEY and CDR2 is SMNVEV (reference sequence). CDR3 size: 14 residues. This chain's CDR3 is CASSLSAVTDTQYF. In nucleotides, the CDR3 is TGTGCCAGCAGTTTATCCGCAGTCACAGATACGCAGTATTTT.

There are a few counts of this clone. V gene TRBV7-2 combines with J gene TRBJ2-1; D is ambiguous. Germline V gene sequence: CDR1 SGHTA, CDR2 FQGNSA. Trimming removed 0 bases at V and 9 bases at J, with 9 bases between. CDR3 length: 13 residues. CDR3 DNA sequence: TGTGCCAGCAGCTTAGCGTCAGGTATTGAGCAGTTCTTC. Amino acids: CASSLASGIEQFF.

V gene TRBV4-2 combines with J gene TRBJ2-3; D is perhaps TRBD2 (6 bases). CDR3 length equals 15 residues. With 1 base removed from V and 3 bases from J, the gap between germline ends came to 11 bases. The germline gives CDR1 LGHNA, CDR2 YNFKEQ. The CDR3 bases are TGTGCCAGCAGCCAAGTGGAGGAGGGTACAGATACGCAGTATTTT. This translates into CASSQVEEGTDTQYF.

The chain has TRBV18 and TRBJ1-5, with TRBD1 as a possible D gene (5 bases). Trimming cost V 4 bases and J 6 bases, with 13 bases left between them. CDR1 KGHSH and CDR2 LQKENI come from the germline V gene. The CDR3 extends over 14 amino acids. The chain's CDR3 is CASSRTQGTQPQHF. CDR3 nucleotide sequence: TGTGCCAGCTCACGAACGCAGGGTACTCAGCCCCAGCATTTT.

The CDR3 nucleotides are TGTGCCGCACAGGGAGATTGGCGCTACACCTTC. It yields the protein CAAQGDWRYTF. This chain joins TRBV6-1 and TRBJ1-2; a weak D match, TRBD1 (6 bases). The V gene lost 11 bases and the J gene lost 9 bases, with 16 bases spanning the gap. CDR3 length: 11 amino acids. The V gene's germline CDR1 is MNHNS and CDR2 SASEGT.

This clone has a single count. The chain carries TRBV18 and TRBJ2-7, with 15 positions matching TRBD2. The V and J ends lost 4 bases and 5 bases, in that order; junction bases with no gene match: 9. CDR1 is KGHSH and CDR2 is LQKENI in the germline V gene. The CDR3 loop spans 17 amino acids. CDR3 nucleotide sequence: TGTGCCAGCTCACTCGGACTAGCGGGGGGGCTTAGTAACGAGCAGTACTTC. Translating gives CASSLGLAGGLSNEQYF.

The chain employs TRBV27 and TRBJ2-3, with a possible D match to TRBD1 (5 bases). In germline, CDR1 is MNHEY, CDR2 SMNVEV (reference sequence). V was trimmed by 4 bases and J by 4 bases, leaving 18 bases between them. The CDR3 totals 16 residues. CDR3 sequence reads: CASSSEKGFRADTQYF. The CDR3 DNA follows: TGTGCCAGCAGTTCCGAAAAGGGGTTCAGGGCAGATACGCAGTATTTT.

This chain joins TRBV29-1 and TRBJ1-1; TRBD1 matches at 9 bases. Germline CDR1 SQVTM, CDR2 ANQGSEA. The CDR3 runs 11 residues. Trimming took 7 bases from V and 10 from J; bases not matched to a gene: 7. CDR3 loop: CSGGTGRGAFF. The CDR3 DNA reads TGCAGCGGGGGGACAGGGAGGGGAGCTTTCTTT.

The sample holds a few counts of this clone. The V and J genes are TRBV7-2 and TRBJ2-3; perhaps TRBD2 as D (6 bases). Trimming stripped 1 base from V and 4 bases from J, with 15 bases between. CDR3 length: 16 amino acids. Germline V gene data show CDR1 as SGHTA and CDR2 as FQGNSA. CDR3 sequence (DNA): TGTGCCAGCAGCTTAGATGGCCGAGGGGACTCAGATACGCAGTATTTT. Encoded protein: CASSLDGRGDSDTQYF.

This chain links TRBV19 with TRBJ1-1; maybe TRBD1 (5 bases). Trimming cost V 6 bases and J 1 base, with 12 bases left between them. The CDR3 is 14 amino acids. Germline V lookup: CDR1 LNHDA, CDR2 SQIVND (reference sequence). The CDR3 DNA is TGTGCCAGTAGGAAAGGGGATTGGAACACTGAAGCTTTCTTT. Translation gives CASRKGDWNTEAFF.

The chain is built from TRBV27 and TRBJ2-7; 7 bases map to TRBD2. Germline V lookup: CDR1 MNHEY, CDR2 SMNVEV (reference sequence). Trimming at V came to 2 bases and at J to 5 bases, leaving 0 bases not matched to a gene. The CDR3 covers 12 residues. The CDR3 bases are TGTGCCAGCAGTTTAGGGAGGGACGAGCAGTACTTC. Encoded protein: CASSLGRDEQYF.